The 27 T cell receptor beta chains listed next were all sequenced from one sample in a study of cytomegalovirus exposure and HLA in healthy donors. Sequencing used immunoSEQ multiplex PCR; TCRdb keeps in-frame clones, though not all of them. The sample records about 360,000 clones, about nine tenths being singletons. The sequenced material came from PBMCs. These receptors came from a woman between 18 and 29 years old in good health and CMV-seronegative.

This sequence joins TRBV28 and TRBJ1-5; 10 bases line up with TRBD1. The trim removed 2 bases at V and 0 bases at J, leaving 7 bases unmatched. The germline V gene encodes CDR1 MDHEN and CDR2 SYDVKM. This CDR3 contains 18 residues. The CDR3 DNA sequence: TGTGCCAGCAGTTTACAGGGACAGGGGTTTTATAGCAATCAGCCCCAGCATTTT. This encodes CASSLQGQGFYSNQPQHF.

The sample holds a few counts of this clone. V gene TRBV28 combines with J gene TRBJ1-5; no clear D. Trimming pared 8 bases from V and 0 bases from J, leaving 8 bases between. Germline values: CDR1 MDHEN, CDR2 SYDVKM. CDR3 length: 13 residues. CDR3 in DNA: TGTGCCAGCGAAAACTATAGCAATCAGCCCCAGCATTTT. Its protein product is CASENYSNQPQHF.

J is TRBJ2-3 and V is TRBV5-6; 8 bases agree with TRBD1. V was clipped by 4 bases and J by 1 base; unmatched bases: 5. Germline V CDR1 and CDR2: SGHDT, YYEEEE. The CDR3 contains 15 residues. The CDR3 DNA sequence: TGTGCCAGCAGCCAACAGGGGGAAGGCACAGATACGCAGTATTTT. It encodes CASSQQGEGTDTQYF. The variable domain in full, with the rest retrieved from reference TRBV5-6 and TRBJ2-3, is DAGVTQSPTHLIKTRGQQVTLRCSPKSGHDTVSWYQQALGQGPQFIFQYYEEEERQRGNFPDRFSGHQFPNYSSELNVNALLLGDSALYLCASSQQGEGTDTQYFGPGTRLTVL.

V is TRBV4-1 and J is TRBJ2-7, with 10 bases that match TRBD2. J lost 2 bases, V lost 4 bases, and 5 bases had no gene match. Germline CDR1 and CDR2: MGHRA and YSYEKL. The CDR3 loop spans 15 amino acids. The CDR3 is CASSLLSGGPYEQYF. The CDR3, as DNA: TGCGCCAGCAGCCTTCTTAGCGGGGGGCCCTACGAGCAGTACTTC.

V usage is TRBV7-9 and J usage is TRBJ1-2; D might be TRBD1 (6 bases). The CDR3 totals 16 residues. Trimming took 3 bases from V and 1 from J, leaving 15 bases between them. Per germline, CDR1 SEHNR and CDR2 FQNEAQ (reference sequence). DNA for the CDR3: TGTGCCAGCAGCTTGCTTCCGGGACAAATTAACTATGGCTACACCTTC. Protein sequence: CASSLLPGQINYGYTF.

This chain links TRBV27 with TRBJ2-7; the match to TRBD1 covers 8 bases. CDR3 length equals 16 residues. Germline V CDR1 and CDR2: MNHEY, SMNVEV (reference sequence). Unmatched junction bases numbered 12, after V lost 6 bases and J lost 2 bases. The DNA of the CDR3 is TGTGCCAGCAGCGAATATTATACGGACAGGGCCTACGAGCAGTACTTC. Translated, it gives CASSEYYTDRAYEQYF.

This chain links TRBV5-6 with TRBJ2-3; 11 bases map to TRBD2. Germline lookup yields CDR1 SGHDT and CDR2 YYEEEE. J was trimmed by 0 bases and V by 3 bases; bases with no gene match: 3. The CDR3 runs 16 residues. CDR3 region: CASSYRTSGSTDTQYF. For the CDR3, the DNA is TGTGCCAGCAGCTACCGGACTAGCGGGAGCACAGATACGCAGTATTTT.

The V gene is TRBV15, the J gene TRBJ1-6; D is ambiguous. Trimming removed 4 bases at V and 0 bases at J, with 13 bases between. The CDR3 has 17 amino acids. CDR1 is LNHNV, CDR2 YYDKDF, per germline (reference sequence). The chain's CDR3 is CATSTLGGSSYNSPLHF. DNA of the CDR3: TGTGCCACCAGCACGTTGGGTGGGAGCTCCTATAATTCACCCCTCCACTTT.

CDR3 bases: TGTGCCAGCAGTGGGTCTACTAGCGGGAGTCCTTTGGATACGCAGTATTTT. Its protein product is CASSGSTSGSPLDTQYF. The gene calls are TRBV2 and TRBJ2-3, with 11 nucleotides matching TRBD2. CDR1 SNHLY and CDR2 FYNNEI come from the germline V gene. The V and J ends lost 4 bases and 6 bases, in that order; junction bases with no gene match: 12. The CDR3 has 17 residues.

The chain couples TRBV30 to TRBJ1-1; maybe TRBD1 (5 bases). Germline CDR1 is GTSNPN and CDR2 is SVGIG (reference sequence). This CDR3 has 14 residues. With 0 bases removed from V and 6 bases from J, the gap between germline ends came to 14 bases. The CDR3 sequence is CAWSVLGGVAEAFF. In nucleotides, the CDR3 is TGTGCCTGGAGTGTACTCGGAGGGGTGGCTGAAGCTTTCTTT.

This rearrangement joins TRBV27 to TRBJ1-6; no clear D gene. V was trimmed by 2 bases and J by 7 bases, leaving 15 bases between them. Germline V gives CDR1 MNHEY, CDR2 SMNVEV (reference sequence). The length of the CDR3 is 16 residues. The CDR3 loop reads CASSLPGRTGNSPLHF. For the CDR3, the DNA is TGTGCCAGCAGTTTACCGGGTCGAACGGGAAATTCACCCCTCCACTTT.

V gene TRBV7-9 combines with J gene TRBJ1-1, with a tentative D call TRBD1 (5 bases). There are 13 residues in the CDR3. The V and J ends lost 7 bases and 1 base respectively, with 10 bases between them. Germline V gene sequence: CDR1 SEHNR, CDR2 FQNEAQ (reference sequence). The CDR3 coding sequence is TGTGCCAGCAAACCCGACAGGAACACTGAAGCTTTCTTT. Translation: CASKPDRNTEAFF. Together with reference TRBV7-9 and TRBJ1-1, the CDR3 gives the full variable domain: DTGVSQNPRHKITKRGQNVTFRCDPISEHNRLYWYRQTLGQGPEFLTYFQNEAQLEKSRLLSDRFSAERPKGSFSTLEIQRTEQGDSAMYLCASKPDRNTEAFFGQGTRLTVV.

The CDR3 DNA reads as TGTGCCAGCAGCTTAGGGACTAGCGGGGTAAACACCGGGGAGCTGTTTTTT. Translating gives CASSLGTSGVNTGELFF. The rearrangement uses TRBV7-7 and TRBJ2-2, with TRBD2 matching 12 bases. With V trimmed by 1 base and J by 2 bases, 2 bases remained unmatched. CDR3 length equals 17 residues. From germline, CDR1 is SSHAT and CDR2 FNYEAQ (reference sequence).

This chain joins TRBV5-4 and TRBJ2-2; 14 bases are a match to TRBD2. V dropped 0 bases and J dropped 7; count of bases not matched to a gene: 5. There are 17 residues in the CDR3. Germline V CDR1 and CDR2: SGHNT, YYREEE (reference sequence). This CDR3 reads CASSLGLAGGTNGELFF. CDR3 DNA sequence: TGTGCCAGCAGCTTGGGACTAGCGGGGGGGACGAACGGGGAGCTGTTTTTT.

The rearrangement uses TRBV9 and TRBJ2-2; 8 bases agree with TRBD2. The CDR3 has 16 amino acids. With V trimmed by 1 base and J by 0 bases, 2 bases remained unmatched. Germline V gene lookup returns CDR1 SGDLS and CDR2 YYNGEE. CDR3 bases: TGTGCCAGCAGCGTATTAGCGGGGACGAACACCGGGGAGCTGTTTTTT. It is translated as CASSVLAGTNTGELFF.

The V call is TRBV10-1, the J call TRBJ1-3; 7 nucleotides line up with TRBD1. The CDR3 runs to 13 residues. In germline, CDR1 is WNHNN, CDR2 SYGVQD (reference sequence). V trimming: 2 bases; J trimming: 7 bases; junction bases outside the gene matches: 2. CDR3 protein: CASSETTGNTIYF. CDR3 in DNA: TGCGCCAGCAGTGAGACGACAGGGAACACCATATATTTT.

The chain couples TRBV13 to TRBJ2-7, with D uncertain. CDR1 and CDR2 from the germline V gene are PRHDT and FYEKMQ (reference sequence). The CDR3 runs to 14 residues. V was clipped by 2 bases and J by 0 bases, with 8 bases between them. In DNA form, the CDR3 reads TGTGCCAGCAGCTTATACTCGAGCTCCTACGAGCAGTACTTC. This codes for CASSLYSSSYEQYF.

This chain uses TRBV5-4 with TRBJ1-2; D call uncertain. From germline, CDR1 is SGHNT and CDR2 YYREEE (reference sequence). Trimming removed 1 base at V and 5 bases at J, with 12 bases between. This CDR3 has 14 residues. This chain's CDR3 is CASSLLGRGYGYTF. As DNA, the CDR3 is TGTGCCAGCAGCTTGCTTGGGCGGGGATATGGCTACACCTTC.

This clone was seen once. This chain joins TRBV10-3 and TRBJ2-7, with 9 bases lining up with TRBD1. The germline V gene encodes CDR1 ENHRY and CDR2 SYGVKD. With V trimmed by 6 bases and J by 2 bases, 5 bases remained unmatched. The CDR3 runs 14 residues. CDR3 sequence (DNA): TGTGCCATCAGCGGGACAGGGAAGACCTACGAGCAGTACTTC. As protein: CAISGTGKTYEQYF.

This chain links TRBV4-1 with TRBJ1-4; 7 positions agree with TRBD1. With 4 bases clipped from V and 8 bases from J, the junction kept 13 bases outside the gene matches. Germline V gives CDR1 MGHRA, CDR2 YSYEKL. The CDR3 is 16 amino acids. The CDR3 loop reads CASSPLGRQGWEKLFF. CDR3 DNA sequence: TGCGCCAGCAGCCCACTCGGCCGACAGGGATGGGAAAAACTGTTTTTT.

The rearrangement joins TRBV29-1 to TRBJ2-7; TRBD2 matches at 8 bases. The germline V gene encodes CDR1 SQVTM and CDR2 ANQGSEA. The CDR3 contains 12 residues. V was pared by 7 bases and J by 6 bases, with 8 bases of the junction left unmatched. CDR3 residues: CSASGGSAEQYF. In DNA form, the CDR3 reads TGCAGCGCGTCGGGAGGGTCCGCCGAGCAGTACTTC.

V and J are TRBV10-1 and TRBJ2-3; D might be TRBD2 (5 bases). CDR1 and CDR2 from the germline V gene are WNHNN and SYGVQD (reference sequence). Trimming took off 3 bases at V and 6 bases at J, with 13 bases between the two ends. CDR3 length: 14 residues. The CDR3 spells CASSDGPLADTQYF. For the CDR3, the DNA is TGCGCCAGCAGTGATGGGCCTTTAGCGGATACGCAGTATTTT.

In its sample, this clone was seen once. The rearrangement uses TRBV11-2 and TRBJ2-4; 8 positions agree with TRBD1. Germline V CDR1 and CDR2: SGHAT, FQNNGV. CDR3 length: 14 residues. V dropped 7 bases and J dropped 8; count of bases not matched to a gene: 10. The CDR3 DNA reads TGTGCCAGCATCCAGGGCCAGGGGGCTCACATTCAGTACTTC. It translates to CASIQGQGAHIQYF.

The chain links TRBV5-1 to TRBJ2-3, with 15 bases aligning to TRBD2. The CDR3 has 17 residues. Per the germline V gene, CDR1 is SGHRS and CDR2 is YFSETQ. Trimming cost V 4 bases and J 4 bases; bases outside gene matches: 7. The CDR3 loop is CASSLGLAGGRADTQYF. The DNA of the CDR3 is TGCGCCAGCAGCCTAGGACTAGCGGGGGGGCGCGCAGATACGCAGTATTTT.

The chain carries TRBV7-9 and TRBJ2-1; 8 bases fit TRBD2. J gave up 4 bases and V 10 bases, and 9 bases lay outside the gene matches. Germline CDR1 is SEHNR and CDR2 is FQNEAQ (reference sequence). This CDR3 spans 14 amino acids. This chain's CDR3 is CATIAGSSYNEQFF. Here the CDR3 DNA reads TGTGCCACCATAGCGGGAAGCAGTTACAATGAGCAGTTCTTC.

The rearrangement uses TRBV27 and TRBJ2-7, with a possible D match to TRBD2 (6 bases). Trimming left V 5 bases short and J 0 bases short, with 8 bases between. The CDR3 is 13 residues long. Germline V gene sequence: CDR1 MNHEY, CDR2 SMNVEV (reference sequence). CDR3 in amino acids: CASSPGGSYEQYF. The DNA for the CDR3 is TGTGCCAGCAGTCCCGGGGGCTCCTACGAGCAGTACTTC.

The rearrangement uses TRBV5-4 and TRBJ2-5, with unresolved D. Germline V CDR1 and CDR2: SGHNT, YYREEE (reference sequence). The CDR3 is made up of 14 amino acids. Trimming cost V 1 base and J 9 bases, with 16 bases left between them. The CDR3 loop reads CASSLWAQSWAQYF. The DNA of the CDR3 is TGTGCCAGCAGCTTGTGGGCGCAATCATGGGCCCAGTACTTC. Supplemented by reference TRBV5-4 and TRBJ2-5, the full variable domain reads ETGVTQSPTHLIKTRGQQVTLRCSSQSGHNTVSWYQQALGQGPQFIFQYYREEENGRGNFPPRFSGLQFPNYSSELNVNALELDDSALYLCASSLWAQSWAQYFGPGTRLLVL.